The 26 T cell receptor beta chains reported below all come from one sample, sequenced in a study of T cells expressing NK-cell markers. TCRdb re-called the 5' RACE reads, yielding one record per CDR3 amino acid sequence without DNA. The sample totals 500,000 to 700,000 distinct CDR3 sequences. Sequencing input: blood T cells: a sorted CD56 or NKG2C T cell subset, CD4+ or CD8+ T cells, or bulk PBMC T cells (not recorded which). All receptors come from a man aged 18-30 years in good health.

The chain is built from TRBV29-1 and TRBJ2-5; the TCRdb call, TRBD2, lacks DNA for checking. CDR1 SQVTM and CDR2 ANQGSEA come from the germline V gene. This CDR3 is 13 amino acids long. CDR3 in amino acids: CSVDSGPGLDQYF.

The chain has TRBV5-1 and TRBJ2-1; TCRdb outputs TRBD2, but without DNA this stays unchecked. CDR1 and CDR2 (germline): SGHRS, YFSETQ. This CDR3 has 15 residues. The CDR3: CASSLALADYNEQFF.

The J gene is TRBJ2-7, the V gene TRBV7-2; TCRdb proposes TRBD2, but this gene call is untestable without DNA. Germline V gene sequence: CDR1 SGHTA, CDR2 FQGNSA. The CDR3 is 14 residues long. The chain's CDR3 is CASSLVASLYEQYF.

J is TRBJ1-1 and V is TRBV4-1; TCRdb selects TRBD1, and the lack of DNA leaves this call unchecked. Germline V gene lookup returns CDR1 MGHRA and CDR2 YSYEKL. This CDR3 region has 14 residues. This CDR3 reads CASSHGQGRTEAFF.

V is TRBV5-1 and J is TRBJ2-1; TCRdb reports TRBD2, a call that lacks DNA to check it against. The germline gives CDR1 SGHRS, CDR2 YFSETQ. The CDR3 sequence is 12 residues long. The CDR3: CASRTDGASQFF.

The CDR3 loop reads CASRGGGSQGTEAFF. V and J are TRBV2 and TRBJ1-1; TCRdb's D gene call, TRBD1, goes unchecked for lack of DNA. This CDR3 spans 15 amino acids. Germline-derived CDR1 and CDR2 are SNHLY and FYNNEI. The full variable domain, completed using reference TRBV2 and TRBJ1-1, is EPEVTQTPSHQVTQMGQEVILRCVPISNHLYFYWYRQILGQKVEFLVSFYNNEISEKSEIFDDQFSVERPDGSNFTLKIRSTKLEDSAMYFCASRGGGSQGTEAFFGQGTRLTVV.

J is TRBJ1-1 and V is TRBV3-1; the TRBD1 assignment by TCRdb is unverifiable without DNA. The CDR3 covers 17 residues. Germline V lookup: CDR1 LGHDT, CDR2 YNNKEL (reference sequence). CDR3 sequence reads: CASSQDGAGGLGTEAFF.

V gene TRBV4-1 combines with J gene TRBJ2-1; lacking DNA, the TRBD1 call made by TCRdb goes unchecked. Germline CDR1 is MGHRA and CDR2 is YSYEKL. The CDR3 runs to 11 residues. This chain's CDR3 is CASSQRGQQFF.

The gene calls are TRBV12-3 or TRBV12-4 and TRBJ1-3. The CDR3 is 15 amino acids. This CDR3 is CASTPYLSVGDTIYF.

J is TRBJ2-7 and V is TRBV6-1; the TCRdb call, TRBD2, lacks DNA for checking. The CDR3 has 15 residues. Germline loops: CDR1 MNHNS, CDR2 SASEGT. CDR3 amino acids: CASKTGTSGYYEQYF.

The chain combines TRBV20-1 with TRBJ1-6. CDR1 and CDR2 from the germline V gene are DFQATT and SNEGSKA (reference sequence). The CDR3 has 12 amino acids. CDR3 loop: CSAGQNNSPLHF.

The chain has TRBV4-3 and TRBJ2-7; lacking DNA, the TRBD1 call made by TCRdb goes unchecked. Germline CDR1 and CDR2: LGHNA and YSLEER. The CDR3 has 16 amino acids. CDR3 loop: CASSPGEGTGDYEQYF.

CDR3 amino acids: CASSYSIRTAGNTIYF. This chain uses TRBV6-5 with TRBJ1-3; the D gene TCRdb calls, TRBD1, cannot be checked with no DNA. The germline CDR1 and CDR2 sequences are MNHEY and SVGAGI. The CDR3 spans 16 residues.

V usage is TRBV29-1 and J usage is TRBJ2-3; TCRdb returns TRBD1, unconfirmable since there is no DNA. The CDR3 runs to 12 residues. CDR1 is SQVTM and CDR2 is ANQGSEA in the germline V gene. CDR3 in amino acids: CSVDLGADTQYF.

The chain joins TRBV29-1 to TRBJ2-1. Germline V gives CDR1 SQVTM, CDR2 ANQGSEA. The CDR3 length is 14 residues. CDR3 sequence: CSVDLGYSYNEQFF.

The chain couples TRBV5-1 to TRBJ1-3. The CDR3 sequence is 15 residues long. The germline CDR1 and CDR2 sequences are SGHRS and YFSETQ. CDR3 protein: CASALDSASGNTIYF.

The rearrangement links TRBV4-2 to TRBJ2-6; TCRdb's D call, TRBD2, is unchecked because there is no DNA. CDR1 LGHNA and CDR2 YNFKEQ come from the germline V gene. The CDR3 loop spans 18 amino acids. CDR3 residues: CASSQESLGLSGANVLTF.

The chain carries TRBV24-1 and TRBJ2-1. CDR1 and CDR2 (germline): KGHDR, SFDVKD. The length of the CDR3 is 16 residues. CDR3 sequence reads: CATSDLAGVAYNEQFF.

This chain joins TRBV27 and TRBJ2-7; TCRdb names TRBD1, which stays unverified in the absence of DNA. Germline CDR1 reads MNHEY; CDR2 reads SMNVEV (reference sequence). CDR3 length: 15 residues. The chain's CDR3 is CASSQGGNPHYEQYF.

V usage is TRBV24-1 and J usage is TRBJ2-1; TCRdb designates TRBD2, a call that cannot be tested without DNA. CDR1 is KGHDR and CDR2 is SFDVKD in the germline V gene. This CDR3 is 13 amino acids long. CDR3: CATSDFGGNEQFF.

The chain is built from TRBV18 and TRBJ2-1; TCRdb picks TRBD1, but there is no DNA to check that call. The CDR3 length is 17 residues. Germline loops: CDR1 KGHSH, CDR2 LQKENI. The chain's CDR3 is CASSPLGGGSSYNEQFF.

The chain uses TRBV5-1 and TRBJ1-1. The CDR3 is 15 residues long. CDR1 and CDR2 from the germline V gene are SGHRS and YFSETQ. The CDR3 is CASSFGERPFTEAFF. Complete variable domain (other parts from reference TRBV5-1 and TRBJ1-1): KAGVTQTPRYLIKTRGQQVTLSCSPISGHRSVSWYQQTPGQGLQFLFEYFSETQRNKGNFPGRFSGRQFSNSRSEMNVSTLELGDSALYLCASSFGERPFTEAFFGQGTRLTVV.

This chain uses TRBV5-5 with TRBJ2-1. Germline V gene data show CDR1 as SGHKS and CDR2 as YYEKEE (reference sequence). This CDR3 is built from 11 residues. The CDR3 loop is CASSSPNEQFF.

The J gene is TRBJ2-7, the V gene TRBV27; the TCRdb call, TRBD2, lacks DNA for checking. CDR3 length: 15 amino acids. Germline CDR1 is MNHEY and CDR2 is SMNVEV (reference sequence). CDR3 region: CASSHGASGVREQYF.

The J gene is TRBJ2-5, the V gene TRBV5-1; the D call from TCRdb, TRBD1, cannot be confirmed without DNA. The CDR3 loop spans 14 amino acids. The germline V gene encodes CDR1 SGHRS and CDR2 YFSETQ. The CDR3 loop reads CARSRQTGQETQYF.

The CDR3 sequence is CSARVLAGVLDEQFF. This chain links TRBV20-1 with TRBJ2-1; TCRdb reports TRBD2, a call that lacks DNA to check it against. The CDR3 loop spans 15 amino acids. CDR1 and CDR2 (germline): DFQATT, SNEGSKA (reference sequence).